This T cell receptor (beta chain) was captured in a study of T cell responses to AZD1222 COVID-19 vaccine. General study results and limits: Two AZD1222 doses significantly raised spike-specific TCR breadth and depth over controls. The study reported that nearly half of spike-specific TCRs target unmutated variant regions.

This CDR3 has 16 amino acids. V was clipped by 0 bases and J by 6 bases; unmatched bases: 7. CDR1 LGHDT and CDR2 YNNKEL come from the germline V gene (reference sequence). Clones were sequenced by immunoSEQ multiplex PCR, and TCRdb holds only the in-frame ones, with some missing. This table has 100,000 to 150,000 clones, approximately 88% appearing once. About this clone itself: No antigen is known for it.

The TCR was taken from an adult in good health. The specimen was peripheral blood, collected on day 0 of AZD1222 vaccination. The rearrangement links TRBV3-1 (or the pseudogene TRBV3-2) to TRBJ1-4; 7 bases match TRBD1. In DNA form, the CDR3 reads TGTGCCAGCAGCCAAGATCGGACAGGTGGGGATGAAAAACTGTTTTTT. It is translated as CASSQDRTGGDEKLFF.